This is a list of T cell receptor beta chains from one sample in a study of blood T cell repertoires in COVID-19. The protocol was immunoSEQ multiplex PCR, while the TCRdb copy is restricted to in-frame clones and leaves out a portion. The sample consists of a few hundred thousand clones, about 91% of them appearing once. Sequencing input: peripheral blood. The receptor source for this set is a woman aged 25 to 39 with COVID-19, enrolled during active disease. Both conserved end residues are part of each CDR3. D genes are given only for firm matches. Only part of the rows carry a size: once, few, many, or a class if the clone is expanded.

abundance	d_gene	j_gene	v_gene	CDR3aa	CDR3nt
once	-	TRBJ2-5	TRBV11-3	CASSPFRREETQYF	TGTGCCAGCAGCCCCTTTCGCAGGGAAGAGACCCAGTACTTC
-	TRBD1	TRBJ1-3	TRBV3-1/TRBV3-2	CASSRNKTGNGGNTIYF	TGTGCCAGCAGCCGTAATAAGACAGGGAACGGTGGAAACACCATATATTTT
-	TRBD1	TRBJ1-4	TRBV9	CASSPGGRVANEKLFF	TGTGCCAGCAGCCCAGGGGGTAGGGTAGCTAATGAAAAACTGTTTTTT
-	-	TRBJ1-6	TRBV9	CASSVVLNSPLHF	TGTGCCAGCAGCGTAGTACTTAATTCACCCCTCCACTTT
-	-	TRBJ2-2	TRBV7-9	CASSDPGGGTGELFF	TGTGCCAGCAGCGATCCGGGGGGCGGCACCGGGGAGCTGTTTTTT
once	-	TRBJ2-5	TRBV2	CASSEWRRETQYF	TGTGCCAGCAGTGAGTGGAGGCGAGAGACCCAGTACTTC
-	-	TRBJ1-1	TRBV11-2	CASSLVGRGLRNTEAFF	TGTGCCAGCAGCTTAGTAGGGCGCGGGTTACGAAACACTGAAGCTTTCTTT
few	-	TRBJ2-2	TRBV27	CASSVGTPTGELFF	TGTGCCAGCAGCGTCGGGACTCCCACCGGGGAGCTGTTTTTT
-	TRBD2	TRBJ2-1	TRBV9	CASSVRSGGGNEQFF	TGTGCCAGCAGCGTAAGGAGCGGGGGGGGCAATGAGCAGTTCTTC
-	TRBD2	TRBJ2-2	TRBV5-1	CASSPSGGGTGELFF	TGCGCCAGCAGCCCCAGCGGGGGCGGGACCGGGGAGCTGTTTTTT
-	TRBD2	TRBJ2-5	TRBV19	CASSIGAGDPWTQYF	TGTGCCAGTAGTATAGGAGCGGGGGACCCGTGGACCCAGTACTTC
-	-	TRBJ1-1	TRBV5-8	CASSLGLGREEAFF	TGTGCCAGCAGCTTGGGTCTAGGACGGGAAGAAGCTTTCTTT
-	TRBD2	TRBJ2-3	TRBV3-1/TRBV3-2	CASSHPVLAGSTDTQYF	TGTGCCAGCAGCCATCCCGTCCTAGCGGGGAGTACAGATACGCAGTATTTT
-	TRBD2	TRBJ2-1	TRBV5-1	CASSLRAGRRAGGEQFF	TGCGCCAGCAGCTTGAGGGCAGGGCGAAGGGCGGGGGGTGAGCAGTTCTTC
-	-	TRBJ2-3	TRBV7-2	CASSLGQSPDTQYF	TGTGCCAGCAGCTTAGGTCAGTCCCCAGATACGCAGTATTTT
-	TRBD2	TRBJ2-2	TRBV19	CASSITGGAGELFF	TGTGCCAGTAGTATAACGGGGGGAGCCGGGGAGCTGTTTTTT
-	-	TRBJ1-2	TRBV28	CASSTLRQASYGYTF	TGTGCCAGCAGTACCCTAAGACAGGCAAGCTATGGCTACACCTTC
-	TRBD1	TRBJ1-1	TRBV5-1	CASSPGTENTEAFF	TGCGCCAGCAGCCCCGGGACAGAGAACACTGAAGCTTTCTTT
-	-	TRBJ1-1	TRBV27	CASSSGGDLAFF	TGTGCCAGCAGTAGTGGTGGGGACTTAGCTTTCTTT
once	-	TRBJ1-1	TRBV9	CASSPGLWNTEAFF	TGTGCCAGCAGCCCAGGGCTTTGGAACACTGAAGCTTTCTTT
-	TRBD1	TRBJ2-2	TRBV5-6	CASSPWTGTTGELFF	TGTGCCAGCAGCCCCTGGACAGGTACTACCGGGGAGCTGTTTTTT